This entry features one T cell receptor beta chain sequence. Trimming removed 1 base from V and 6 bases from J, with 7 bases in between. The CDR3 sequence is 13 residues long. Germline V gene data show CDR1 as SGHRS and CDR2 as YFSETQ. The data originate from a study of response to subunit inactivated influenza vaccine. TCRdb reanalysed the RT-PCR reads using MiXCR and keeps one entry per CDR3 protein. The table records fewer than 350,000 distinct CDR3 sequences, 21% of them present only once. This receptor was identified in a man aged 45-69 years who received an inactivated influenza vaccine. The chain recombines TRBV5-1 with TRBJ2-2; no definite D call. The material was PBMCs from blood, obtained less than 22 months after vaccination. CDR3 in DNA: TGCGCCAGCAGCTTGTCCGAAGCCGGGGAGCTGTTTTTT. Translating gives CASSLSEAGELFF.